This TCR beta chain was documented in a study of T cell repertoires in MIS-A myocarditis (dated 2022 in TCRdb). The CDR3 runs 17 residues from the cysteine to the phenylalanine. The CDR3 DNA has 51 bases and is translated from base 1. CDR1 is given as MNHEY and CDR2 as SMNVEV, both from the germline V gene (reference sequence). Concerning this clone itself: What antigen it recognizes has not been identified. Base qualities are not recorded, but no much larger clone differs from it by a single base.

The QIAamp DNA FFPE kit was used to extract genomic DNA from formalin-fixed paraffin-embedded autopsy tissue. Amplification of TCRbeta CDR3 regions relied on the immunoSEQ bias-controlled multiplex PCR, followed by high-throughput sequencing. For the original study's pipeline: The immunoSEQ vendor pipeline collapsed and filtered CDR3 sequences to measure the abundance and frequency of each unique TCRbeta CDR3. Using a 90% global sequence identity threshold, CD-HIT clustered dominant CDR3 amino acid sequences together with SARS-CoV-2-specific ImmuneCODE TCRbeta sequences. A clone was classed as hyperexpanded at a frequency of 0.1 to 1 and as large at a frequency of 0.01 to 0.1. CDR3 amino acid sequences and V and J gene assignments of dominant clones were confirmed with MiXCR. The R stringdist package was used to compute Levenshtein distances between the patient clonotypes and the ImmuneCODE hits. This is the immuneACCESS table as TCRdb keeps it, with only in-frame sequences that have V and J called. A part of the clones is gone; compared with another copy, unresolved V genes explain less than half, and the rest is unexplained. The V and J calls and clone size were taken over from that table, and D and trimming were inferred from the DNA. This sample gives some 6,600 clones in total; around 84% of them show up just once. In total, the top ten clones hold roughly a fifth of the sample.

The V gene is TRBV27 and the J gene is TRBJ1-6; TRBD1 could be the D gene, as 5 bases match. The TCR sequence derives from a man aged 18 to 29 with fulminant myocarditis from multisystem inflammatory syndrome in adults (MIS-A) after COVID-19. The specimen was right inferior lung lobe tissue obtained at autopsy. The CDR3 corresponds to CAAGVSPQSSYNSPLHF. The sequence in DNA is TGTGCGGCGGGGGTAAGCCCCCAGAGCTCCTATAATTCACCCCTCCACTTT.